One sample yielded the 9 T cell receptor beta chains listed below, sequenced in a study of early T cells in non-severe SARS-CoV-2 infection. TCRdb passed the 5' RACE reads through MiXCR, listing each CDR3 protein once. The profile shows about 64,000 distinct CDR3 sequences, under 15% of them singletons. Sequencing was performed on whole blood. The receptors shown here come from an adult who was a healthcare worker with PCR-confirmed SARS-CoV-2 infection or an uninfected control (not recorded which).

This clonotype has only a few counts. The chain links TRBV7-9 to TRBJ1-2; D is perhaps TRBD1 (6 bases). The CDR3 has 13 residues. Germline assignment: CDR1 SEHNR and CDR2 FQNEAQ (reference sequence). Trimming removed 1 base at V and 6 bases at J, with 9 bases between. The CDR3 region is CASSLGSGDGYTF. The CDR3 coding sequence is TGTGCCAGCAGCTTAGGTTCAGGGGATGGCTACACCTTC. Together with reference TRBV7-9 and TRBJ1-2, the CDR3 gives the full variable domain: DTGVSQNPRHKITKRGQNVTFRCDPISEHNRLYWYRQTLGQGPEFLTYFQNEAQLEKSRLLSDRFSAERPKGSFSTLEIQRTEQGDSAMYLCASSLGSGDGYTFGSGTRLTVV.

Only a few counts were recorded for this clonotype. The chain combines TRBV19 with TRBJ1-4, with 8 positions matching TRBD1. V was pared by 5 bases and J by 5 bases, with 4 bases of the junction left unmatched. The CDR3 loop spans 14 amino acids. The germline V gene encodes CDR1 LNHDA and CDR2 SQIVND (reference sequence). CDR3 region: CASSFRDRNEKLFF. The CDR3 DNA sequence: TGTGCCAGTAGTTTCCGGGACAGGAATGAAAAACTGTTTTTT. Complete variable domain (other parts from reference TRBV19 and TRBJ1-4): DGGITQSPKYLFRKEGQNVTLSCEQNLNHDAMYWYRQDPGQGLRLIYYSQIVNDFQKGDIAEGYSVSREKKESFPLTVTSAQKNPTAFYLCASSFRDRNEKLFFGSGTQLSVL.

This clonotype was counted a few times. This rearrangement joins TRBV7-2 to TRBJ2-1, with D perhaps TRBD2 (5 bases). Germline CDR1 reads SGHTA; CDR2 reads FQGNSA. The CDR3 sequence is 13 residues long. V was clipped by 8 bases and J by 5 bases, with 13 bases between them. Here the CDR3 reads CASRRGSDNEQFF. The CDR3 DNA reads as TGTGCCAGCCGCCGGGGATCCGACAATGAGCAGTTCTTC.

In its sample, this clonotype was seen a few times. This chain joins TRBV7-3 and TRBJ2-1; D not certain. Trimming removed 5 bases at V and 4 bases at J, with 6 bases between. The CDR3 is made up of 12 amino acids. The V gene's germline CDR1 is SGHTA and CDR2 FQGTGA. CDR3 residues: CASSADYNEQFF. The CDR3 DNA reads as TGTGCCAGCAGCGCGGATTACAATGAGCAGTTCTTC.

This clonotype has ten or more counts. The genes are TRBV28 and TRBJ1-6; D ambiguous. The CDR3 sequence is 13 residues long. V was shortened by 6 bases and J by 9 bases, with 12 bases between the two germline ends. Germline lookup yields CDR1 MDHEN and CDR2 SYDVKM. CDR3 coding DNA: TGTGCCAGCAGCTCGATTGGCCGTTCACCCCTCCACTTT. As protein: CASSSIGRSPLHF.

This clonotype was picked up a small number of times. The chain uses TRBV7-6 and TRBJ2-1; a possible D gene is TRBD1 (6 bases). V shed 1 base and J shed 2 bases, with 9 bases lying between them. CDR3 length: 15 amino acids. CDR1 and CDR2 (germline): SGHVS, FNYEAQ. CDR3 loop: CASSLETGPYNEQFF. In DNA, the CDR3 is TGTGCCAGCAGCTTAGAGACAGGACCCTACAATGAGCAGTTCTTC.

The chain is built from TRBV18 and TRBJ2-3; TRBD1 matches 11 bases. From germline, CDR1 is KGHSH and CDR2 LQKENI. This CDR3 is built from 15 residues. The junction had 2 bases not matched to a gene; V was cut back by 2 bases and J by 4 bases. The CDR3 loop reads CASSPGQGAADTQYF. CDR3 DNA: TGTGCCAGCTCACCAGGACAGGGGGCAGCAGATACGCAGTATTTT.

This clonotype was seen only a few times. The rearrangement links TRBV28 to TRBJ1-2; D is undetermined. The CDR3 sequence is 15 residues long. Per the germline V gene, CDR1 is MDHEN and CDR2 is SYDVKM. The V and J ends lost 6 bases and 2 bases respectively, with 16 bases between them. The CDR3: CASSLPFPGNYGYTF. The CDR3 bases are TGTGCCAGCAGCCTCCCGTTTCCGGGGAACTATGGCTACACCTTC.

In its sample, this clonotype was seen many times. The chain combines TRBV5-1 with TRBJ2-7; 8 bases are shared with TRBD1. CDR3 length equals 14 residues. In germline, CDR1 is SGHRS, CDR2 YFSETQ. The V and J ends lost 3 bases and 6 bases, in that order; junction bases with no gene match: 8. The CDR3 nucleotides read TGCGCCAGCAGCTCTAGAGACAGGGGTGGCGAGCAGTACTTC. This encodes CASSSRDRGGEQYF.